Included here is one TCR beta chain sequence, with context. The antigen remains unidentified. The data are from a study of early T cells in non-severe SARS-CoV-2 infection. Looking at the study overall: Unpaired chains resulted from sequencing bulk RNA of unsorted whole blood.

The TCR library protocol attached unique molecular identifiers to the individual cDNA molecules. TCRdb processed the 5' RACE reads anew with MiXCR; each CDR3 protein has one entry. The sample shows roughly 34,000 distinct CDR3 sequences, 6.8% of them seen only once. CDR1 is MDHEN, CDR2 SYDVKM, per germline. The CDR3 loop spans 12 amino acids. V lost 11 bases and J lost 6, with 17 bases in between. The study, taken as a whole, reports: Anti-spike CD8 responses were favored in VDJdb matching, and private and CD4 specificities were missed.

This clonotype originated in an adult who was a healthcare worker with PCR-confirmed SARS-CoV-2 infection or an uninfected control (not recorded which). The genes are TRBV28 and TRBJ2-7, with D possibly matching TRBD2 (6 bases). This specimen was whole blood, taken at baseline. The CDR3 coding sequence is TGTGCCTCCTGCGGAGGGTCGGGCGAGCAGTACTTC. Encoded protein: CASCGGSGEQYF. The complete variable domain, with remaining parts taken from reference TRBV28 and TRBJ2-7, reads DVKVTQSSRYLVKRTGEKVFLECVQDMDHENMFWYRQDPGLGLRLIYFSYDVKMKEKGDIPEGYSVSREKKERFSLILESASTNQTSMYLCASCGGSGEQYFGPGTRLTVT.